This is a list of T cell receptor beta chains from one sample in a study of blood T cell repertoires in COVID-19. Sequenced by immunoSEQ multiplex PCR; TCRdb stores in-frame clones only, minus some. This sample has some 350,000 clones, with roughly 84% found just once. The specimen sequenced was PBMCs or T cells enriched from blood (not recorded which). The receptors come from a woman between 25 and 40 years old who had recovered from COVID-19. Each CDR3 is given with its conserved first and last residue. The D gene is left open where the match is weak. Expanded clones get a size class; other rows say once, few or many, or leave the size out.

TRBV27	TRBJ1-1	NA	NA	CASSLLGQGSAFF	TGTGCCAGCAGTTTATTGGGGCAGGGCTCCGCTTTCTTT
TRBV10-1	TRBJ1-1	NA	NA	CASSAEDTEAFF	TGCGCCAGCAGTGCCGAGGACACTGAAGCTTTCTTT
TRBV11-2	TRBJ1-1	NA	NA	CASSLWSGNTEAFF	TGTGCCAGCAGCTTATGGTCGGGGAACACTGAAGCTTTCTTT
TRBV19	TRBJ1-5	TRBD1	NA	CASRPFLGQGAGQPQHF	TGTGCCAGTAGACCTTTCCTGGGACAGGGGGCAGGTCAGCCCCAGCATTTT
TRBV11-2	TRBJ2-5	TRBD2	NA	CASSLEFSGVETQYF	TGTGCCAGCAGCTTAGAGTTTAGCGGGGTAGAGACCCAGTACTTC
TRBV11-2	TRBJ1-1	NA	NA	CASSPERQLREAFF	TGTGCCAGCAGCCCAGAGCGGCAGCTTCGGGAAGCTTTCTTT
TRBV14	TRBJ2-2	NA	few	CASSLFRETGELFF	TGTGCCAGCAGCCTCTTCCGGGAAACCGGGGAGCTGTTTTTT
TRBV9	TRBJ1-1	NA	NA	CASSTSSGNTEAFF	TGTGCCAGCAGCACCTCGTCGGGGAACACTGAAGCTTTCTTT
TRBV7-6	TRBJ2-7	NA	once	CASSLVNYEQYF	TGTGCCAGCAGCTTAGTCAACTACGAGCAGTACTTC
TRBV28	TRBJ2-5	NA	few	CASSFPSPTQPQYF	TGTGCCAGCAGTTTTCCAAGCCCCACACAGCCCCAGTACTTC
TRBV6-5	TRBJ1-2	NA	NA	CASSYSGSGSYTF	TGTGCCAGCAGTTATTCGGGCAGCGGGAGCTACACCTTC
TRBV28	TRBJ1-2	NA	NA	CASSPPDKRHYGYTF	TGTGCCAGCAGTCCCCCAGATAAGCGGCACTATGGCTACACCTTC
TRBV7-7	TRBJ2-1	TRBD2	NA	CASSAAGGYYNEQFF	TGTGCTAGCAGTGCAGCGGGGGGCTACTACAATGAGCAGTTCTTC
TRBV7-9	TRBJ1-2	NA	NA	CASSLYPGLDYGYTF	TGTGCCAGCAGCTTATATCCAGGGTTGGACTATGGCTACACCTTC
TRBV4-2	TRBJ2-5	NA	NA	CASSQDGGKETQYF	TGTGCCAGCAGCCAAGATGGCGGGAAAGAGACCCAGTACTTC
TRBV11-3	TRBJ2-1	TRBD2	few	CASSPGLVNEQFF	TGTGCCAGCAGCCCGGGACTAGTAAATGAGCAGTTCTTC
TRBV19	TRBJ1-1	NA	large	CASSMTAGPEAFF	TGTGCCAGTAGTATGACGGCAGGGCCTGAAGCTTTCTTT
TRBV9	TRBJ1-3	TRBD1	once	CASSVQGGGGNTIYF	TGTGCCAGCAGCGTCCAAGGGGGCGGTGGAAACACCATATATTTT
TRBV3-1/TRBV3-2	TRBJ1-1	NA	NA	CASSPHPRMNTEAFF	TGTGCCAGCAGCCCGCATCCTAGGATGAACACTGAAGCTTTCTTT
TRBV29-1	TRBJ2-7	TRBD2	NA	CSVSSSGVVGEQYF	TGCAGCGTTTCGAGTAGCGGGGTGGTTGGGGAGCAGTACTTC
TRBV7-9	TRBJ1-4	NA	NA	CASSSLGAGTNEKLFF	TGTGCCAGCAGCTCCCTGGGTGCAGGAACAAATGAAAAACTGTTTTTT
TRBV2	TRBJ1-1	NA	NA	CASKDSRDTEAFF	TGTGCCAGCAAGGACAGCCGTGATACTGAAGCTTTCTTT
TRBV7-2	TRBJ2-7	NA	NA	CASSLGYRVYEQYF	TGTGCCAGCAGCTTAGGGTACAGGGTCTACGAGCAGTACTTC
TRBV10-3	TRBJ1-2	NA	once	CAISEGGNYGYTF	TGTGCCATCAGTGAAGGAGGGAACTATGGCTACACCTTC
TRBV28	TRBJ2-1	NA	NA	CATEGGSDEQFF	TGTGCCACGGAGGGGGGGAGTGATGAGCAGTTCTTC